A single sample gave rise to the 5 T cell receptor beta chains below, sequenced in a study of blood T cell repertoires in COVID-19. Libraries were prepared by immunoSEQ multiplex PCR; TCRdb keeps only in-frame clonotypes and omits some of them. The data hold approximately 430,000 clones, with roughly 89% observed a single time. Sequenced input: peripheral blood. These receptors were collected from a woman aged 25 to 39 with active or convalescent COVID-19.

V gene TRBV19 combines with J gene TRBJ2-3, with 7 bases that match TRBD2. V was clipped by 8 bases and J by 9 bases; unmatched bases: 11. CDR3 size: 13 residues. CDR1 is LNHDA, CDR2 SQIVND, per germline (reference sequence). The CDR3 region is CASRTIAGFTQYF. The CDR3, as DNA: TGTGCCAGTCGGACGATAGCGGGCTTCACGCAGTATTTT.

In DNA, the CDR3 is TGTGCCAGCAGTTACATAGCGGGAGGGACCTGGGGGCAGTTCTTC. Protein product: CASSYIAGGTWGQFF. This chain joins TRBV27 and TRBJ2-1; 11 bases fit TRBD2. The CDR3 runs 15 residues. Germline lookup yields CDR1 MNHEY and CDR2 SMNVEV (reference sequence). Trimming took 4 bases from V and 12 from J; bases not matched to a gene: 11.

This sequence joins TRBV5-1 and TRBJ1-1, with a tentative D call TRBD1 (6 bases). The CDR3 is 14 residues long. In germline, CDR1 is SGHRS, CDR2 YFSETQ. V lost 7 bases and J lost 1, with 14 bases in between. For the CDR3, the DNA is TGCGCCAGCGGGGCCGGGGGGGCGAACACTGAAGCTTTCTTT. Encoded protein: CASGAGGANTEAFF. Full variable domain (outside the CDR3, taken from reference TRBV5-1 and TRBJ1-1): KAGVTQTPRYLIKTRGQQVTLSCSPISGHRSVSWYQQTPGQGLQFLFEYFSETQRNKGNFPGRFSGRQFSNSRSEMNVSTLELGDSALYLCASGAGGANTEAFFGQGTRLTVV.

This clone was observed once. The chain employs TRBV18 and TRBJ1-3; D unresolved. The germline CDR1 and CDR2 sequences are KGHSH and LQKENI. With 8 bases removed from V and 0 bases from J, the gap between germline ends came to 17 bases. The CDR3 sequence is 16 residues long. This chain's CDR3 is CASPSEGGFSGNTIYF. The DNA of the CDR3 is TGTGCCAGCCCGTCGGAGGGCGGATTCTCTGGAAACACCATATATTTT.

Here the CDR3 reads CASQLISSTDTQYF. The DNA for the CDR3 is TGTGCCAGTCAACTGATTTCTAGCACAGATACGCAGTATTTT. The V call is TRBV6-5, the J call TRBJ2-3; D remains unclear. CDR3 length: 14 amino acids. V gave up 9 bases and J gave up 0 bases, with 13 bases separating them. Germline V gene lookup returns CDR1 MNHEY and CDR2 SVGAGI.